This entry features one T cell receptor (beta chain) sequence. The data originate from a study of blood T cell repertoires in COVID-19. Sequencing used immunoSEQ multiplex PCR; TCRdb keeps in-frame clones, though not all of them. The sample holds approximately 160,000 clones, 65% to 85% seen once. The J segment lost 7 bases and the V segment lost 6 bases, leaving 5 bases of the junction unmatched. The CDR3 covers 13 residues. The sample comprised peripheral blood. The clonotype was recovered from a woman at least 80 years old with acute or convalescent COVID-19. This chain links TRBV12-3 or TRBV12-4 with TRBJ1-5, with TRBD1 matching over 8 bases. CDR3 DNA sequence: TGTGCCAGCAGGCTGACAGGGGTGCAGCCCCAGCATTTT. Translating gives CASRLTGVQPQHF.